The rows below give T cell receptor beta chains drawn from one sample of a study of T-cell reconstitution after alpha-beta-depleted transplantation in children. TCRdb re-derived calls from the PCR reads in MiXCR, one entry per CDR3 protein. Among 330,000 or so distinct CDR3 sequences listed, over 9% were seen once. The input for sequencing was PBMCs from the stem cell graft donor, taken from the stem cell graft. The receptors were gathered from a human donor who donated a stem cell graft to a child with acute lymphoblastic leukemia. The CDR3 runs from the conserved cysteine through the conserved F or W. A D gene is named only where the DNA matches it firmly. Only some rows state a clone size, as once, few, many or a class for expanded clones.

TRBJ2-7,few,TRBV20-1,TRBD2,CSAGVPAGGRQYF,TGCAGTGCAGGGGTTCCAGCGGGAGGGAGGCAGTACTTC
TRBJ2-1,.,TRBV27,TRBD2,CASSTRTSGGFGHNEQFF,TGTGCCAGCAGTACTCGGACTAGCGGGGGGTTTGGCCACAATGAGCAGTTCTTC
TRBJ1-2,few,TRBV9,TRBD1,CASTQGAFGYTF,TGTGCCAGCACACAGGGGGCCTTTGGCTACACCTTC
TRBJ2-1,.,TRBV7-2,.,CASSLSSERYNEQFF,TGTGCCAGCAGCTTGTCTAGCGAGCGGTACAATGAGCAGTTCTTC
TRBJ2-5,.,TRBV4-1,.,CASSPGGTQYF,TGCGCCAGCAGCCCCGGGGGCACCCAGTACTTC
TRBJ1-3,.,TRBV4-2,.,CASSQERNSGNTIYF,TGTGCCAGCAGCCAAGAGAGGAACTCTGGAAACACCATATATTTT
TRBJ2-1,.,TRBV28,TRBD2,CASSNGLAPYNEQFF,TGTGCCAGCAGTAACGGACTAGCGCCTTACAATGAGCAGTTCTTC
TRBJ1-5,.,TRBV7-2,TRBD1,CASSSRTGVINQPQHF,TGTGCCAGCAGCTCAAGGACAGGGGTTATCAATCAGCCCCAGCATTTT
TRBJ2-3,.,TRBV7-3,TRBD2,CASSSGPRGGSTDTQYF,TGTGCCAGCAGCTCGGGGCCACGGGGAGGGTCCACAGATACGCAGTATTTT
TRBJ1-2,few,TRBV27,.,CASSLSPGGIGYTF,TGTGCCAGCAGTTTATCCCCGGGGGGAATTGGCTACACCTTC
TRBJ2-1,.,TRBV7-9,.,CASSLAYQYNEQFF,TGTGCCAGCAGCTTAGCGTACCAGTACAATGAGCAGTTCTTC
TRBJ2-7,many,TRBV10-3,TRBD1,CAISESNRGYEQYF,TGTGCCATCAGTGAGTCGAACAGGGGCTACGAGCAGTACTTC
TRBJ2-6,few,TRBV9,TRBD2,CASSVAPPWAGGAGANVLTF,TGTGCCAGCAGCGTAGCCCCTCCGTGGGCGGGAGGAGCTGGGGCCAACGTCCTGACTTTC
TRBJ2-7,few,TRBV10-3,.,CAIRGRTAIYEQYF,TGTGCCATCAGGGGAAGGACGGCCATCTACGAGCAGTACTTC
TRBJ2-3,.,TRBV4-3,.,CASSQDFPGTDTQYF,TGCGCCAGCAGCCAAGATTTCCCAGGGACAGATACGCAGTATTTT
TRBJ2-5,few,TRBV7-2,.,CASSQYETQYF,TGTGCCAGCAGCCAGTACGAGACCCAGTACTTC
TRBJ2-1,many,TRBV29-1,TRBD2,CSVDPTSDNEQFF,TGCAGCGTCGATCCGACTAGCGACAATGAGCAGTTCTTC
TRBJ1-5,many,TRBV7-9,.,CASSRDSNQPQHF,TGTGCCAGCAGCAGGGATAGCAATCAGCCCCAGCATTTT
TRBJ2-3,many,TRBV29-1,TRBD1,CSVEGSEQGADTQYF,TGCAGCGTTGAAGGTTCCGAACAGGGGGCGGATACGCAGTATTTT
TRBJ2-1,few,TRBV30,TRBD2,CAWSRPGLAYNEQFF,TGTGCCTGGAGCCGTCCGGGACTAGCCTACAATGAGCAGTTCTTC
TRBJ1-1,few,TRBV5-1,TRBD1,CASRGRQGENTEAFF,TGCGCCAGCAGAGGTCGACAGGGGGAGAACACTGAAGCTTTCTTT
TRBJ2-5,.,TRBV3-1,.,CASSKRGSVEGSLRTQYF,TGTGCCAGCAGCAAAAGGGGTTCTGTAGAGGGAAGTTTAAGGACCCAGTACTTC
TRBJ2-3,.,TRBV7-2,.,CASSLEVGADTQYF,TGTGCCAGCAGCTTAGAAGTGGGGGCCGATACGCAGTATTTT
TRBJ1-5,few,TRBV6-2/TRBV6-3,.,CASRENSYSNQPQHF,TGTGCCAGCAGGGAAAACAGCTATAGCAATCAGCCCCAGCATTTT
TRBJ2-3,many,TRBV20-1,.,CSARDFRGGTDTQYF,TGCAGTGCTAGAGATTTCAGGGGGGGCACAGATACGCAGTATTTT
TRBJ2-7,.,TRBV27,.,CASSFSSAISYEQYF,TGTGCCAGCAGTTTTTCTAGCGCTATCTCCTACGAGCAGTACTTC
TRBJ1-1,.,TRBV10-3,.,CAISGVTEAFF,TGTGCCATCAGTGGGGTCACTGAAGCTTTCTTT
TRBJ2-1,many,TRBV27,TRBD2,CASSVSLAGAEQFF,TGTGCCAGCAGTGTGTCTCTAGCGGGAGCTGAGCAGTTCTTC
TRBJ2-1,few,TRBV7-9,.,CASSSGLIMNEQFF,TGTGCCAGCAGCTCCGGACTAATCATGAATGAGCAGTTCTTC
TRBJ2-7,many,TRBV12-3/TRBV12-4,.,CASRLGAARRAYEQYF,TGTGCCAGCAGGCTGGGGGCCGCCCGGAGAGCCTACGAGCAGTACTTC
TRBJ1-1,many,TRBV7-8,.,CASSLEAGMNTEAFF,TGTGCCAGCAGCTTGGAGGCAGGGATGAACACTGAAGCTTTCTTT
TRBJ1-1,many,TRBV29-1,TRBD1,CSVGQGATEAFF,TGCAGCGTTGGACAGGGGGCTACTGAAGCTTTCTTT
TRBJ2-7,few,TRBV29-1,.,CSGQDGLSYEQYF,TGCAGCGGGCAGGACGGCCTCTCCTACGAGCAGTACTTC
TRBJ2-3,.,TRBV24-1,TRBD2,CATSDLPPGGLSDTQYF,TGTGCCACCAGTGATTTGCCGCCGGGAGGGTTGTCAGATACGCAGTATTTT
TRBJ2-2,.,TRBV7-2,TRBD2,CASSLLSGVNTGELFF,TGTGCCAGCAGCTTATTGAGCGGGGTTAACACCGGGGAGCTGTTTTTT
TRBJ2-3,many,TRBV27,.,CASSLWPSSTDTQYF,TGTGCCAGCAGTTTATGGCCTTCTTCCACAGATACGCAGTATTTT
TRBJ2-7,.,TRBV11-2,.,CASSSYRDTTYEQYF,TGTGCCAGCAGCTCCTACCGGGACACAACCTACGAGCAGTACTTC
TRBJ2-5,few,TRBV18,.,CASSPAGARETQYF,TGTGCCAGCTCCCCGGCGGGCGCGCGGGAGACCCAGTACTTC
TRBJ1-2,.,TRBV28,TRBD1,CASKNRRGFYGYTF,TGTGCCAGCAAAAATCGCAGGGGGTTTTATGGCTACACCTTC
TRBJ2-1,.,TRBV29-1,TRBD2,CSVERLAGWDEQFF,TGCAGCGTTGAAAGACTAGCGGGATGGGATGAGCAGTTCTTC
TRBJ1-2,many,TRBV7-9,.,CASSFGGNYGYTF,TGTGCCAGCAGCTTTGGGGGTAACTATGGCTACACCTTC
TRBJ2-7,.,TRBV27,.,CASSLQDVGYEQYF,TGTGCCAGCAGTCTCCAGGACGTCGGCTACGAGCAGTACTTC
TRBJ1-2,many,TRBV28,TRBD1,CASSFSTGANYGYTF,TGTGCCAGCAGCTTCTCGACAGGGGCCAACTATGGCTACACCTTC
TRBJ2-1,few,TRBV7-2,.,CASSLISPGDEQFF,TGTGCCAGCAGCTTAATCAGTCCTGGGGATGAGCAGTTCTTC
TRBJ2-5,few,TRBV3-1,.,CASSHTGGETQYF,TGTGCCAGCAGCCATACAGGAGGAGAGACCCAGTACTTC
TRBJ1-2,many,TRBV5-1,TRBD1,CASSSGQGNGYTF,TGCGCCAGCAGCTCGGGACAGGGCAATGGCTACACCTTC
TRBJ2-7,few,TRBV5-5,TRBD1,CASSLPGQGDYEQYF,TGTGCCAGCAGCTTGCCGGGACAGGGGGATTACGAGCAGTACTTC
TRBJ1-5,few,TRBV10-3,.,CAISVTQGNQPQHF,TGTGCCATCAGTGTGACTCAGGGGAATCAGCCCCAGCATTTT
TRBJ2-1,many,TRBV5-1,TRBD2,CASSSRGGDYNEQFF,TGCGCCAGCAGCTCTCGGGGGGGGGACTACAATGAGCAGTTCTTC
TRBJ2-3,.,TRBV19,TRBD2,CASKRDTDTQYF,TGTGCCAGTAAGCGGGACACAGATACGCAGTATTTT
TRBJ2-2,.,TRBV5-5,TRBD2,CASSRGLAGLLNTGELFF,TGTGCCAGCAGCAGGGGACTAGCGGGCCTACTGAACACCGGGGAGCTGTTTTTT
TRBJ2-7,few,TRBV4-1,.,CASSVAFDGYEQYF,TGCGCCAGCAGCGTGGCCTTCGACGGATACGAGCAGTACTTC
TRBJ2-5,.,TRBV25-1,TRBD1,CASSDRDRGRETQYF,TGTGCCAGCAGTGACCGGGACAGGGGACGAGAGACCCAGTACTTC
TRBJ1-2,.,TRBV11-2,.,CASSLDGGTMGYTF,TGTGCCAGCAGCTTAGACGGGGGTACGATGGGCTACACCTTC
TRBJ2-7,.,TRBV6-5,TRBD2,CASRREGEQYF,TGTGCCAGCAGAAGGGAGGGCGAGCAGTACTTC